The subject of this entry is one TCR beta chain. The antigen is unknown. With 60 Vbeta and 13 Jbeta primers, the PCR was carried out. As processed by the authors: Roughly 11 million shared chains were among the roughly 80 million unique TCR beta chains that a later analysis counted. Method: immunoSEQ multiplex PCR; TCRdb's copy keeps in-frame clones and lacks some. V, J and clone size are those of that table, while D and trimming were read from the DNA. The repertoire consists of 210,000 or so clones, with around four fifths occurring once and the leading ten covering roughly 10%. Germline V CDR1 and CDR2: MNHEY, SMNVEV (reference sequence). V lost 3 bases and J 6 bases, leaving 12 bases between the germline ends. The CDR3 has 15 amino acids. The entry originates in a study of cytomegalovirus exposure and HLA in healthy donors. General study findings and limits: Later on, a genetic analysis was performed. It linked a missense variant in DCLRE1C with V- and J-gene trimming of TCR beta. The listing of 150 to 200 TCR beta chains classed them as cytomegalovirus-associated.

What was sequenced was PBMCs. This clonotype was sampled from a woman aged 45 to 65 in good health and CMV-seropositive. The rearrangement links TRBV27 to TRBJ1-6; D is ambiguous. CDR3 residues: CASSFRAVRNSPLHF. The CDR3, as DNA: TGTGCCAGCAGTTTTCGAGCGGTCCGTAATTCACCCCTCCACTTT.